The 16 T cell receptor beta chains given below trace back to one sample, sequenced in a study of blood T cell repertoires in COVID-19. The method was immunoSEQ multiplex PCR; TCRdb's version includes in-frame clones alone and lacks a portion of them. The profile shows 220,000 or so clones, 70% to 85% of them singletons. The sample taken for sequencing was PBMCs or T cells enriched from blood (not recorded which). The receptors shown here come from a woman aged 55-70 years who had recovered from COVID-19.

The V gene is TRBV10-1, the J gene TRBJ2-7; D is possibly TRBD1 (5 bases). The CDR3 consists of 14 residues. Trimming took 1 base from V and 1 from J, leaving 8 bases between them. Germline values: CDR1 WNHNN, CDR2 SYGVQD (reference sequence). The CDR3 DNA reads TGCGCCAGCAGTGAGTTTACAGGTTCCTACGAGCAGTACTTC. This encodes CASSEFTGSYEQYF.

V usage is TRBV7-3 and J usage is TRBJ2-3, with 9 bases matching TRBD2. CDR1 and CDR2 (germline): SGHTA, FQGTGA. Trimming took 5 bases from V and 3 from J; bases not matched to a gene: 6. CDR3 length: 15 amino acids. DNA of the CDR3: TGTGCCAGCAGCGGCGGGACTAGCCGGACAGATACGCAGTATTTT. This sequence encodes CASSGGTSRTDTQYF.

The chain carries TRBV18 and TRBJ1-2, with a tentative D call TRBD1 (5 bases). Germline values: CDR1 KGHSH, CDR2 LQKENI. V lost 3 bases and J 8 bases, leaving 10 bases between the germline ends. The CDR3 length is 12 residues. The CDR3 loop is CASSPSGEGYTF. CDR3 nucleotides: TGTGCCAGCTCACCGTCGGGGGAAGGCTACACCTTC.

This clone was observed at least ten times. This chain joins TRBV5-1 and TRBJ1-1; the match to TRBD1 covers 8 bases. Germline V gives CDR1 SGHRS, CDR2 YFSETQ. Trimming removed 2 bases from V and 8 bases from J; junction bases left unmatched: 11. The CDR3 covers 15 residues. CDR3 nucleotide sequence: TGCGCCAGCAGCTTTGGAGATAGGACAGGGAACGAAGCTTTCTTT. Encoded protein: CASSFGDRTGNEAFF.

The V and J genes are TRBV7-9 and TRBJ2-7; tentatively, D is TRBD2 (5 bases). CDR1 SEHNR and CDR2 FQNEAQ come from the germline V gene (reference sequence). V was cut by 4 bases and J by 4 bases, with 8 bases left in between. The CDR3 is made up of 12 amino acids. CDR3 protein: CASSSRDYEQYF. In nucleotides, the CDR3 is TGTGCCAGCAGCTCCCGGGATTACGAGCAGTACTTC. The full variable domain, in which reference TRBV7-9 and TRBJ2-7 provide the parts outside the CDR3, is DTGVSQNPRHKITKRGQNVTFRCDPISEHNRLYWYRQTLGQGPEFLTYFQNEAQLEKSRLLSDRFSAERPKGSFSTLEIQRTEQGDSAMYLCASSSRDYEQYFGPGTRLTVT.

The V gene is TRBV5-4, the J gene TRBJ2-7; no definite D call. V lost 4 bases to trimming and J lost 5 bases, with 7 bases between them. The CDR3 loop spans 11 amino acids. Germline assignment: CDR1 SGHNT and CDR2 YYREEE (reference sequence). CDR3 sequence reads: CASSRRDEQYF. The DNA for the CDR3 is TGTGCCAGCAGCCGTCGGGACGAGCAGTACTTC.

The rearrangement uses TRBV6-5 and TRBJ2-1; 8 positions match TRBD2. V lost 4 bases, J lost 10 bases, and 15 bases stayed unmatched. This CDR3 contains 16 residues. CDR1 and CDR2 (germline): MNHEY, SVGAGI. The CDR3 coding sequence is TGTGCCAGCAGTTCGCCCTCCCGCGGGAGGCCCCAGGAGCAGTTCTTC. Translating gives CASSSPSRGRPQEQFF.

The chain joins TRBV7-3 to TRBJ2-3; 8 bases agree with TRBD2. CDR1 and CDR2 (germline): SGHTA, FQGTGA. V shed 4 bases, J shed 2 bases, and the junction held 8 bases outside the gene matches. This CDR3 contains 16 residues. CDR3 coding DNA: TGTGCCAGCAGCTCAAACTCGCGGGGGGCCACAGATACGCAGTATTTT. It codes for CASSSNSRGATDTQYF.

The V call is TRBV7-9, the J call TRBJ2-3; 10 nucleotides match TRBD2. Unmatched junction bases numbered 5, after V lost 5 bases and J lost 0 bases. Germline-derived CDR1 and CDR2 are SEHNR and FQNEAQ (reference sequence). The CDR3 has 16 amino acids. This chain's CDR3 is CASSLSSGGSTDTQYF. In DNA, the CDR3 is TGTGCCAGCAGCCTATCTAGCGGGGGAAGCACAGATACGCAGTATTTT.

The chain recombines TRBV6-5 with TRBJ1-2; D perhaps matches TRBD1 (5 bases). The germline V gene has CDR1 MNHEY and CDR2 SVGAGI. V lost 2 bases and J 1 base, leaving 8 bases between the germline ends. The CDR3 runs 14 residues. The chain's CDR3 is CASSYGGVNYGYTF. CDR3 bases: TGTGCCAGCAGTTACGGGGGGGTTAACTATGGCTACACCTTC.

This clone was seen more than once but under ten times. The chain employs TRBV7-8 and TRBJ1-1; no clear D gene. Between the trimmed V and J ends, which lost 0 bases and 6 bases, there was a span of 14 bases. The CDR3 runs to 15 residues. Germline V gene data show CDR1 as SGHVS and CDR2 as FQNEAQ. The CDR3 region has the DNA TGTGCCAGCAGCTTAGCAAGAGGGTTTGGCGCTGAAGCTTTCTTT. This codes for CASSLARGFGAEAFF.

This chain connects TRBV25-1 to TRBJ2-7, with 7 bases identical to TRBD1. Trimming took 4 bases from V and 0 from J; bases not matched to a gene: 9. CDR1 is MGHDK and CDR2 is SYGVNS in the germline V gene. The CDR3 covers 16 residues. CDR3 amino acids: CASSVAGTASSYEQYF. As DNA, the CDR3 is TGTGCCAGCAGTGTCGCCGGGACAGCTAGCTCCTACGAGCAGTACTTC.

This clone was found a few times. V and J are TRBV3-1 (or the pseudogene TRBV3-2) and TRBJ2-5, with D unclear. Trimming cost V 4 bases and J 1 base, with 7 bases left between them. The CDR3 is 13 residues long. In germline, CDR1 is LGHDT, CDR2 YNNKEL (reference sequence). The CDR3 DNA is TGTGCCAGCAGCCCCAGTTTCCAAGAGACCCAGTACTTC. Translation gives CASSPSFQETQYF.

In its sample, this clone was seen a few times. The chain employs TRBV7-9 and TRBJ1-3; D is unclear. Germline lookup yields CDR1 SEHNR and CDR2 FQNEAQ (reference sequence). V shed 4 bases and J shed 0 bases, with 7 bases lying between them. This CDR3 has 14 residues. Here the CDR3 DNA reads TGTGCCAGCAGCTACACTAGCTCTGGAAACACCATATATTTT. Residues: CASSYTSSGNTIYF.

The chain links TRBV23-1 to TRBJ2-5; D is possibly TRBD1 (6 bases). TRBV23-1 is identified as an open reading frame with a role that is uncertain. The V and J ends lost 4 bases and 4 bases respectively, with 10 bases between them. The CDR3 covers 13 residues. The CDR3 nucleotides are TGCGCCAGCAGTCGGGGCAGGGGAGAGACCCAGTACTTC. Encoded protein: CASSRGRGETQYF.

This clone appeared once. CDR3 loop: CASSVDRAGSRQYF. The CDR3 DNA follows: TGTGCCAGCAGCGTGGACCGCGCAGGGTCAAGGCAGTATTTT. The chain carries TRBV11-2 and TRBJ2-3; a weak D match, TRBD1 (5 bases). Per germline, CDR1 SGHAT and CDR2 FQNNGV. The CDR3 is 14 residues long. V was clipped by 5 bases and J by 11 bases, with 20 bases between them.